This entry describes one T cell receptor beta chain. It was healthy bone marrow donors who served as donors. The sample is drawn from a study of cytomegalovirus exposure and HLA in healthy donors. The CDR3 totals 15 residues. J gave up 2 bases and V 6 bases, and 4 bases lay outside the gene matches. Germline V gene lookup returns CDR1 LNHDA and CDR2 SQIVND (reference sequence). PCR involved 60 Vbeta and 13 Jbeta primers. Source study methods: About 12 million of the 80 million or so unique TCR beta chains counted in a later analysis were shared. The data were produced by immunoSEQ multiplex PCR, yet TCRdb's version contains in-frame clones alone and is incomplete. From that table come the V and J calls and clone size; the DNA was used to work out D and trimming. The sample holds 120,000 or so clones; 15% are singletons and the top ten take 1.5% to 2%.

This sequence joins TRBV19 and TRBJ1-3; 10 bases fit TRBD1. The sequence was collected from a woman younger than 30 in good health and CMV-seronegative. The sample was PBMCs. CDR3 residues: CASSRGTGAGNTIYF. The CDR3 bases are TGTGCCAGTAGCCGTGGGACAGGGGCTGGAAACACCATATATTTT. Supplemented by reference TRBV19 and TRBJ1-3, the full variable domain reads DGGITQSPKYLFRKEGQNVTLSCEQNLNHDAMYWYRQDPGQGLRLIYYSQIVNDFQKGDIAEGYSVSREKKESFPLTVTSAQKNPTAFYLCASSRGTGAGNTIYFGEGSWLTVV.